A single sample gave rise to the 32 T cell receptor beta chains below, sequenced in a study of T cells after yellow fever vaccination. From the 5' RACE reads, TCRdb called clonotypes with MiXCR, one entry per CDR3 protein. The sample consists of 300,000 or so distinct CDR3 sequences, 10% to 15% of them appearing once. The input for sequencing was CD4+ T cells sorted from PBMCs, taken 45 days after the yellow fever booster vaccination. These receptors were obtained from a man aged 30 to 45 who received the YFV17D yellow fever vaccine.

V gene TRBV7-2 combines with J gene TRBJ1-1; TRBD1 matches at 8 bases. The CDR3 is made up of 15 amino acids. V lost 2 bases and J lost 3; bases outside the gene matches: 5. Per the germline V gene, CDR1 is SGHTA and CDR2 is FQGNSA. This CDR3 reads CASSLQGAVYTEAFF. In DNA form, the CDR3 reads TGTGCCAGCAGCTTACAGGGGGCGGTTTACACTGAAGCTTTCTTT.

The chain carries TRBV7-2 and TRBJ1-4, with D hard to call. V lost 5 bases, J lost 13 bases, and 14 bases lay in between. The CDR3 extends over 12 amino acids. Germline V gene lookup returns CDR1 SGHTA and CDR2 FQGNSA. The CDR3, as DNA: TGTGCCAGCAGCCGAGGCAGCCGAAGACTGTTTTTT. Translated: CASSRGSRRLFF.

The chain couples TRBV18 to TRBJ2-3, with 13 bases aligning to TRBD2. The CDR3 covers 15 residues. After removal of 3 bases from V and 5 bases from J, the junction contained 2 bases not matched to a gene. Per the germline V gene, CDR1 is KGHSH and CDR2 is LQKENI. The CDR3 reads CASSPTSGRRDTQYF. The CDR3 DNA reads as TGTGCCAGCTCACCGACTAGCGGGAGGAGAGATACGCAGTATTTT.

The chain links TRBV6-5 to TRBJ2-1; no definite D call. From germline, CDR1 is MNHEY and CDR2 SVGAGI. The CDR3 spans 14 residues. V was cut by 4 bases and J by 3 bases, with 10 bases left in between. The CDR3 bases are TGTGCCAGCAGTTTGGGGAACCGCTACAATGAGCAGTTCTTC. Its protein product is CASSLGNRYNEQFF.

The rearrangement joins TRBV12-3 or TRBV12-4 to TRBJ1-1; D remains ambiguous. Trimming took off 8 bases at V and 7 bases at J, with 11 bases between the two ends. This CDR3 comprises 11 residues. CDR3 DNA sequence: TGTGCCAGCGGACCGGTGAATGAAGCTTTCTTT. It translates to CASGPVNEAFF.

This clonotype was counted between two and nine times. The chain joins TRBV3-1 to TRBJ1-3; 9 bases line up with TRBD1. Germline CDR1 reads LGHDT; CDR2 reads YNNKEL (reference sequence). The CDR3 totals 18 residues. Germline trimming cut 1 base from V and 0 bases from J; bases unmatched to any gene: 7. CDR3 in amino acids: CASSQVWGQGSSGNTIYF. CDR3 bases: TGTGCCAGCAGCCAAGTATGGGGACAGGGCAGCTCTGGAAACACCATATATTTT.

At least ten counts were recorded for this clonotype. The CDR3 here is CSVEFMNTEAFF. Here the CDR3 DNA reads TGCAGCGTTGAATTCATGAACACTGAAGCTTTCTTT. The chain employs TRBV29-1 and TRBJ1-1; D gene uncertain. This CDR3 spans 12 amino acids. CDR1 SQVTM and CDR2 ANQGSEA come from the germline V gene. V was cut by 2 bases and J by 0 bases, with 4 bases left in between.

The chain is built from TRBV15 and TRBJ1-2, with TRBD1 as a possible D gene (5 bases). CDR1 and CDR2 from the germline V gene are LNHNV and YYDKDF (reference sequence). CDR3 length equals 12 residues. With 3 bases removed from V and 7 bases from J, the gap between germline ends came to 9 bases. The CDR3 DNA reads TGTGCCACCAGCAGGGGGGGGATTGGCTACACCTTC. Translated, it gives CATSRGGIGYTF.

The chain employs TRBV29-1 and TRBJ1-5, with D uncertain. Germline CDR1 SQVTM, CDR2 ANQGSEA. This CDR3 is built from 13 residues. Trimming pared 4 bases from V and 5 bases from J, leaving 12 bases between. CDR3 coding DNA: TGCAGCGTTGGGAGCTCCCGGGATCAGCCCCAGCATTTT. Amino acids: CSVGSSRDQPQHF.

The chain joins TRBV5-1 to TRBJ2-2, with a weak D call TRBD2 (5 bases). The CDR3 is 15 amino acids. V lost 6 bases, J lost 4 bases, and 16 bases lay in between. The germline V gene encodes CDR1 SGHRS and CDR2 YFSETQ. The CDR3 sequence is CASTLDLAFTGELFF. CDR3 bases: TGCGCCAGCACCCTGGACCTAGCTTTCACCGGGGAGCTGTTTTTT.

This clonotype was counted a few times. This chain joins TRBV20-1 and TRBJ2-5; no definite D call. The ends were cut back, 3 bases at V and 3 bases at J, with 14 bases in the middle. The germline gives CDR1 DFQATT, CDR2 SNEGSKA (reference sequence). This CDR3 contains 14 residues. For the CDR3, the DNA is TGCAGTGCTAGCCTCGGACGCGGAAAAGAGACCCAGTACTTC. It codes for CSASLGRGKETQYF.

This rearrangement joins TRBV6-9 to TRBJ1-5, with D tentatively TRBD1 (6 bases). Germline assignment: CDR1 MNHGY and CDR2 SVAAGI. CDR3 length: 17 amino acids. The V gene lost 4 bases and the J gene lost 1 base, with 17 bases spanning the gap. CDR3 in DNA: TGTGCCAGCAGTTTCCTCCTTAACGGGACAAGCAATCAGCCCCAGCATTTT. Translation gives CASSFLLNGTSNQPQHF.

V gene TRBV5-1 combines with J gene TRBJ2-2, with 8 nucleotides matching TRBD1. The CDR3 is 17 amino acids. V shed 0 bases, J shed 0 bases, and the junction held 4 bases outside the gene matches. Germline V gene sequence: CDR1 SGHRS, CDR2 YFSETQ. CDR3 sequence reads: CASSLGAQGANTGELFF. CDR3 nucleotide sequence: TGCGCCAGCAGCTTGGGGGCACAGGGGGCGAACACCGGGGAGCTGTTTTTT.

This clonotype was counted a few times. The chain combines TRBV10-3 with TRBJ2-6, with D perhaps TRBD1 (6 bases). This CDR3 contains 14 residues. V was trimmed by 11 bases and J by 4 bases, leaving 15 bases between them. Germline assignment: CDR1 ENHRY and CDR2 SYGVKD. The CDR3 DNA sequence: TGTGCCGCCAGTAACAGGGACGGGGCCAACGTCCTGACTTTC. It specifies CAASNRDGANVLTF.

The chain recombines TRBV12-3 or TRBV12-4 with TRBJ1-1, with TRBD1 matching 8 bases. Trimming cost V 6 bases and J 9 bases; bases outside gene matches: 12. This CDR3 has 14 residues. The DNA for the CDR3 is TGTGCCAGCAGCCTGCAGGGGGCTTCGGAAAAAGCTTTCTTT. Encoded protein: CASSLQGASEKAFF.

V gene TRBV4-3 combines with J gene TRBJ1-2, with a tentative D call TRBD1 (6 bases). In germline, CDR1 is LGHNA, CDR2 YSLEER. CDR3 length: 17 amino acids. V was pared by 1 base and J by 3 bases, with 18 bases between. CDR3 nucleotides: TGCGCCAGCAGCCAAGTGCCCGGGGGGCAGTCTCACTATGGCTACACCTTC. Encoded protein: CASSQVPGGQSHYGYTF.

This chain joins TRBV5-6 and TRBJ2-3, with D maybe TRBD2 (6 bases). CDR1 and CDR2 (germline): SGHDT, YYEEEE. Between the trimmed V and J ends, which lost 5 bases and 3 bases, there was a span of 13 bases. The CDR3 is 14 amino acids. CDR3 loop: CASRTSRRTDTQYF. The CDR3 DNA reads TGTGCCAGCAGGACTAGTAGGAGAACAGATACGCAGTATTTT.

This clonotype appeared a few times. The gene calls are TRBV7-2 and TRBJ2-3, with D unclear. V was clipped by 6 bases and J by 0 bases, with 16 bases between them. CDR1 is SGHTA, CDR2 FQGNSA, per germline. The CDR3 spans 16 residues. CDR3 sequence: CASSSGPLLSTDTQYF. The CDR3 DNA is TGTGCCAGCAGTTCGGGCCCCCTTCTCAGCACAGATACGCAGTATTTT.

The genes are TRBV12-3 or TRBV12-4 and TRBJ1-6; tentatively, D is TRBD1 (6 bases). V was cut by 6 bases and J by 10 bases, with 16 bases left in between. The CDR3 extends over 14 amino acids. As DNA, the CDR3 is TGTGCCAGCAGCTCGGTCCAGGGGTCCTCACCCCTCCACTTT. Protein product: CASSSVQGSSPLHF.

V is TRBV20-1 and J is TRBJ2-1, with 12 bases aligning to TRBD2. The CDR3 contains 17 residues. V lost 3 bases and J lost 3; bases outside the gene matches: 9. The germline CDR1 and CDR2 sequences are DFQATT and SNEGSKA (reference sequence). CDR3 sequence reads: CSARGNPGLAGYNEQFF. In nucleotides, the CDR3 is TGCAGTGCTAGGGGGAATCCGGGACTAGCGGGCTACAATGAGCAGTTCTTC.

This clonotype was picked up a small number of times. The rearrangement links TRBV12-3 or TRBV12-4 to TRBJ1-1; D remains unclear. V lost 7 bases, J lost 0 bases, and 6 bases lay in between. The CDR3 sequence is 12 residues long. The CDR3 nucleotides are TGTGCCAGCACGCGGTTGAACACTGAAGCTTTCTTT. Protein: CASTRLNTEAFF.

V gene TRBV11-1 combines with J gene TRBJ1-1; D perhaps matches TRBD1 (6 bases). This CDR3 comprises 18 residues. Germline V CDR1 and CDR2: SGHAT, FQDESV (reference sequence). V lost 6 bases and J lost 3, with 26 bases in between. The CDR3 region has the DNA TGTGCCAGCAGGCTTTTCCGCCAACAGGGCCGGGCGGACACTGAAGCTTTCTTT. Translation: CASRLFRQQGRADTEAFF.

This clonotype appeared a few times. The chain links TRBV6-2 or TRBV6-3 to TRBJ2-1; maybe TRBD2 (5 bases). Trimming shortened V by 6 bases and J by 6 bases, and 15 bases separated the two germline ends. The CDR3 consists of 14 residues. Germline-derived CDR1 and CDR2 are MNHEY and SVGEGT. The CDR3: CASSPPGRANEQFF. CDR3 DNA sequence: TGTGCCAGCAGCCCACCGGGAAGGGCCAATGAGCAGTTCTTC.

This clonotype has ten or more counts. This chain links TRBV13 with TRBJ2-2; D tentatively fits TRBD1 or TRBD2 (5 bases each). The CDR3 runs 15 residues. The germline V and J ends were trimmed by 5 bases and 2 bases, with 12 bases remaining between them. Germline loops: CDR1 PRHDT, CDR2 FYEKMQ (reference sequence). The CDR3 DNA sequence: TGTGCCAGCAGCCCAGGGACCAAAAACACCGGGGAGCTGTTTTTT. This encodes CASSPGTKNTGELFF. Variable domain in full (rest from reference TRBV13 and TRBJ2-2): AAGVIQSPRHLIKEKRETATLKCYPIPRHDTVYWYQQGPGQDPQFLISFYEKMQSDKGSIPDRFSAQQFSDYHSELNMSSLELGDSALYFCASSPGTKNTGELFFGEGSRLTVL.

This clonotype has more than one count but fewer than ten. V gene TRBV4-3 combines with J gene TRBJ1-2; 7 bases agree with TRBD1. In germline, CDR1 is LGHNA, CDR2 YSLEER. Unmatched junction bases numbered 1, after V lost 1 base and J lost 5 bases. The CDR3 covers 13 residues. CDR3 DNA sequence: TGCGCCAGCAGCCAAGCAGGGGGTTATGGCTACACCTTC. Residues: CASSQAGGYGYTF.

The chain is built from TRBV10-1 and TRBJ2-1; possible D gene TRBD1, 6 bases. The CDR3 sequence is 17 residues long. V lost 2 bases and J 3 bases, leaving 17 bases between the germline ends. Looked up from germline, CDR1 is WNHNN and CDR2 is SYGVQD (reference sequence). CDR3 amino acids: CASSESRQATNYNEQFF. CDR3 DNA: TGCGCCAGCAGTGAGAGTCGACAGGCAACCAACTACAATGAGCAGTTCTTC.

The chain employs TRBV7-9 and TRBJ1-3; D possibly corresponds to TRBD1 (5 bases). The germline V gene encodes CDR1 SEHNR and CDR2 FQNEAQ (reference sequence). The CDR3 runs to 15 residues. The V and J ends lost 5 bases and 0 bases respectively, with 11 bases between them. This chain's CDR3 is CASSAGTASGNTIYF. DNA for the CDR3: TGTGCCAGCAGCGCCGGGACGGCCTCTGGAAACACCATATATTTT.

The sample holds a few counts of this clonotype. V gene TRBV29-1 combines with J gene TRBJ1-1; TRBD1 is a possible D gene (5 bases). Germline V lookup: CDR1 SQVTM, CDR2 ANQGSEA. CDR3 size: 12 residues. Deletions cut 7 bases from V and 1 base from J, with 10 bases between. The CDR3 nucleotides are TGCAGCGCCGGGGGAGGGAACACTGAAGCTTTCTTT. Its protein product is CSAGGGNTEAFF.

The gene calls are TRBV18 and TRBJ2-3, with 10 bases matching TRBD2. The CDR3 sequence is 13 residues long. V lost 4 bases to trimming and J lost 5 bases; unmatched junction nucleotides: 0. Germline CDR1 reads KGHSH; CDR2 reads LQKENI. The CDR3 protein is CASSQREGDTQYF. CDR3 sequence (DNA): TGTGCCAGCTCACAGCGGGAGGGAGATACGCAGTATTTT. Variable domain in full (rest from reference TRBV18 and TRBJ2-3): NAGVMQNPRHLVRRRGQEARLRCSPMKGHSHVYWYRQLPEEGLKFMVYLQKENIIDESGMPKERFSAEFPKEGPSILRIQQVVRGDSAAYFCASSQREGDTQYFGPGTRLTVL.

The table lists this clonotype with a few counts. The rearrangement joins TRBV24-1 to TRBJ2-1; 7 nucleotides match TRBD1. CDR1 and CDR2 (germline): KGHDR, SFDVKD. Trimming cost V 5 bases and J 0 bases; bases outside gene matches: 9. The CDR3 has 17 residues. CDR3: CATSGFEGAGSYNEQFF. DNA for the CDR3: TGTGCCACCAGTGGATTTGAGGGGGCCGGCTCCTACAATGAGCAGTTCTTC.

V gene TRBV7-2 combines with J gene TRBJ2-1; 8 nucleotides match TRBD2. The germline CDR1 and CDR2 sequences are SGHTA and FQGNSA. The CDR3 loop spans 13 amino acids. V was pared by 6 bases and J by 4 bases, with 2 bases of the junction left unmatched. The CDR3 DNA reads TGTGCCAGCAGGAGCGGGAGTTACAATGAGCAGTTCTTC. It yields the protein CASRSGSYNEQFF.

This clonotype has just a few counts. This chain connects TRBV6-1 to TRBJ1-1; D is ambiguous. This CDR3 has 14 residues. Germline-derived CDR1 and CDR2 are MNHNS and SASEGT. The V gene lost 6 bases and the J gene lost 1 base, with 12 bases spanning the gap. The CDR3 DNA reads as TGTGCCAGCAGCGTCGACGGACGGAACACTGAAGCTTTCTTT. This translates into CASSVDGRNTEAFF.